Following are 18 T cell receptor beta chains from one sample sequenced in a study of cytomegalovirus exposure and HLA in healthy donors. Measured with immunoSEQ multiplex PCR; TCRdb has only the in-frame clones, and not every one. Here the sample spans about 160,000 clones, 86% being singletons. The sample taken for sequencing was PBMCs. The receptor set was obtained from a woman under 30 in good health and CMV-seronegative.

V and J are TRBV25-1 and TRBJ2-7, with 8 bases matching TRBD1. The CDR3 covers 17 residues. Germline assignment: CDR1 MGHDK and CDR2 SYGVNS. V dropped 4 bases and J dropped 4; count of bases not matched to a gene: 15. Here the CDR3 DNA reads TGTGCCAGCAGTGGTGACGCGGTGGGGGACAGGTTATACGAGCAGTACTTC. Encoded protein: CASSGDAVGDRLYEQYF.

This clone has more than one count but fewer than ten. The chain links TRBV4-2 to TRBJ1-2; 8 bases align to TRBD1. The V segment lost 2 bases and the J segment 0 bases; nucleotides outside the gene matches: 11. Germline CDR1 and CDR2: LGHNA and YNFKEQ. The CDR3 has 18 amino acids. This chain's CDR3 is CASSQWGQAMDPNYGYTF. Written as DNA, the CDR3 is TGTGCCAGCAGCCAATGGGGACAGGCCATGGATCCTAACTATGGCTACACCTTC.

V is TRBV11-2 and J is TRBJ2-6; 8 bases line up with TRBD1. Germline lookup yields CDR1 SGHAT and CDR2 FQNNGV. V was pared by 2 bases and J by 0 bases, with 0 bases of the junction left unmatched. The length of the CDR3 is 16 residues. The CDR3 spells CASSLQGASGANVLTF. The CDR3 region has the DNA TGTGCCAGCAGCTTACAGGGGGCCTCTGGGGCCAACGTCCTGACTTTC.

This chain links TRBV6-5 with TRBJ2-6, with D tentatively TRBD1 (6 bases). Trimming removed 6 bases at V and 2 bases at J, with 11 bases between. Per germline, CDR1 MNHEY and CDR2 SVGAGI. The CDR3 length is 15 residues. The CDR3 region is CASSSGVTGANVLTF. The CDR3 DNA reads TGTGCCAGCAGCTCAGGGGTGACTGGGGCCAACGTCCTGACTTTC.

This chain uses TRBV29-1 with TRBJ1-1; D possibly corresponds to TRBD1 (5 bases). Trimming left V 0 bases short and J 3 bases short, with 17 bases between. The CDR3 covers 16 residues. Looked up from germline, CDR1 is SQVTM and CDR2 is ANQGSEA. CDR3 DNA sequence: TGCAGCGTTGAAGACCCCCCCCAGGGTCGGGACACTGAAGCTTTCTTT. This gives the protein CSVEDPPQGRDTEAFF.

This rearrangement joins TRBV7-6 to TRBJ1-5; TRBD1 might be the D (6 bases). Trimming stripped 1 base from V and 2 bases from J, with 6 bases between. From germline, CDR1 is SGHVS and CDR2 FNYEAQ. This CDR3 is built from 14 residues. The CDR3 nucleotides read TGTGCCAGCAGCTTAGGACAGGGCAATCAGCCCCAGCATTTT. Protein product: CASSLGQGNQPQHF.

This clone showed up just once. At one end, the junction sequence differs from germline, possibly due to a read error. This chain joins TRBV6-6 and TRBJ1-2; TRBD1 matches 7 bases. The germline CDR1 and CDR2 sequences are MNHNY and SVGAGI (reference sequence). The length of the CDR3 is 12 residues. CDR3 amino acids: CTIGQANYGYTF. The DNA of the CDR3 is TGCACTATCGGACAGGCTAACTATGGCTACACCTTC.

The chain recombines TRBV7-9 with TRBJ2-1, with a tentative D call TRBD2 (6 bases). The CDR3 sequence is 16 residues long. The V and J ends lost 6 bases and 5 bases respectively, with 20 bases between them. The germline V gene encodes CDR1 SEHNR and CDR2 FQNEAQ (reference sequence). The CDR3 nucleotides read TGTGCCAGCAGGGGGTTGTCTAGCGAAACCCACAATGAGCAGTTCTTC. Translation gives CASRGLSSETHNEQFF.

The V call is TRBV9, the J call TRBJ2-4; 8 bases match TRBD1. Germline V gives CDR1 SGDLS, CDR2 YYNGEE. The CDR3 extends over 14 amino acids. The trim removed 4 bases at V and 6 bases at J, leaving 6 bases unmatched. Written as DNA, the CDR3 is TGTGCCAGCAGCCCCCGGACAGGGCCAAACATTCAGTACTTC. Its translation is CASSPRTGPNIQYF.

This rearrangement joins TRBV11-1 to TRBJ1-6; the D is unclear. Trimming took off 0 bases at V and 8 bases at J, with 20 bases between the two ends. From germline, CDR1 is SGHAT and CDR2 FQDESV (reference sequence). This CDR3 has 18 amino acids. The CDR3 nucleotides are TGTGCCAGCAGCTTAGCCCCGGGGATCGGAGCCCCGGATTCACCCCTCCACTTT. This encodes CASSLAPGIGAPDSPLHF.

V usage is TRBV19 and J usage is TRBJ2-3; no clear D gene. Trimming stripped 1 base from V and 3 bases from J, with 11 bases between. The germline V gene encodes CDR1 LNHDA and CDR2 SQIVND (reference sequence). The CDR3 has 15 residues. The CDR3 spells CASSIAGVGTDTQYF. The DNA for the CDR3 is TGTGCCAGTAGTATAGCAGGCGTTGGGACAGATACGCAGTATTTT.

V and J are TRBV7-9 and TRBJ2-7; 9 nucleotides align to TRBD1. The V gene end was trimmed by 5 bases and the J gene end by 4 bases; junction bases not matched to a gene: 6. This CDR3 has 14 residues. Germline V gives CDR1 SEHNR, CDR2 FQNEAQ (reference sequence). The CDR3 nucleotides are TGTGCCAGCAGCCCCCCGACAGGGGGATACGAGCAGTACTTC. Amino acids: CASSPPTGGYEQYF.

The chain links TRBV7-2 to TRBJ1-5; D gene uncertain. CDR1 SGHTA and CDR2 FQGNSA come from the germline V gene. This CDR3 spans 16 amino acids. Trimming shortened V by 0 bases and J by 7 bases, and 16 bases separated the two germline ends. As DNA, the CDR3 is TGTGCCAGCAGCTTAGCGGTTGCAGGAACGGGACAGCCCCAGCATTTT. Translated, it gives CASSLAVAGTGQPQHF. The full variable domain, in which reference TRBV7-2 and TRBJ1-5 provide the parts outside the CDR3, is GAGVSQSPSNKVTEKGKDVELRCDPISGHTALYWYRQSLGQGLEFLIYFQGNSAPDKSGLPSDRFSAERTGGSVSTLTIQRTQQEDSAVYLCASSLAVAGTGQPQHFGDGTRLSIL.

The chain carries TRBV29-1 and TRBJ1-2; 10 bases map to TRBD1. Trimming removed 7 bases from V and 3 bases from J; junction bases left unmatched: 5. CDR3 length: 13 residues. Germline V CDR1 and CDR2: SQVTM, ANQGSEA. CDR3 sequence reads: CSAMDRGDYGYTF. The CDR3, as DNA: TGCAGCGCTATGGACAGGGGGGACTATGGCTACACCTTC. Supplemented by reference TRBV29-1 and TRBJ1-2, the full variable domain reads SAVISQKPSRDICQRGTSLTIQCQVDSQVTMMFWYRQQPGQSLTLIATANQGSEATYESGFVIDKFPISRPNLTFSTLTVSNMSPEDSSIYLCSAMDRGDYGYTFGSGTRLTVV.

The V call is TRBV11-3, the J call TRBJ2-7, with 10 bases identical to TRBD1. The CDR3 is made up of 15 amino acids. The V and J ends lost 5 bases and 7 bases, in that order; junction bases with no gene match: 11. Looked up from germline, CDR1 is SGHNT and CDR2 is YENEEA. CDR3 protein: CASSPSWGTGEEQYF. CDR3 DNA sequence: TGTGCCAGCAGCCCCTCATGGGGGACAGGGGAAGAGCAGTACTTC.

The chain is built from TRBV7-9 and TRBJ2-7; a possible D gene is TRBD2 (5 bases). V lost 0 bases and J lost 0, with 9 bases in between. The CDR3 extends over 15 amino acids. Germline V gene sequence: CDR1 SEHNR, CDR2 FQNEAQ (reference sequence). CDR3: CASSLALRGSYEQYF. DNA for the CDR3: TGTGCCAGCAGCTTAGCGCTACGGGGCTCCTACGAGCAGTACTTC.

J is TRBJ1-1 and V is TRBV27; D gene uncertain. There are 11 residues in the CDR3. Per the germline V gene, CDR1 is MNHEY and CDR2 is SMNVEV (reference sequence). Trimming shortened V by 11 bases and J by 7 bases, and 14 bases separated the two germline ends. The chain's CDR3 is CAAKNSGEAFF. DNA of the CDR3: TGTGCCGCTAAAAATTCCGGTGAAGCTTTCTTT.

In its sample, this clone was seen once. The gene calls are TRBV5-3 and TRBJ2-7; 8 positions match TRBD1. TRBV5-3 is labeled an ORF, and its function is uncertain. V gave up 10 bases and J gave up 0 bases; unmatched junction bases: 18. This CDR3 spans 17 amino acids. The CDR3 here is CAEGYYGRDRSSYEQYF. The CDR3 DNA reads TGTGCCGAAGGGTATTATGGCCGGGACAGGAGCTCCTACGAGCAGTACTTC.